This T cell receptor beta chain comes out of a study of T cell responses to AZD1222 COVID-19 vaccine (dated by TCRdb to about 2021). Describing the broader study: Because spike-specific TCR depth and breadth did not differ between the two schedules, AZD1222 recipients who got a second dose at roughly 4 weeks were pooled with those who got a second dose at roughly 12 weeks. A total of just over 230 trial participants underwent TCR sequencing, of whom about 210 received two doses of AZD1222 and about 25 received two doses of the MenACWY control vaccine. Trial participants were enrolled into age subgroups of 18-55, 56-69 and 70-plus years, which contained around 140, 26 and 57 TCR-sequenced participants, respectively.

Per the publication, the time point label means: baseline before first vaccination. The vaccinee samples were drawn from two UK trials, COV001 and COV002, one of which was a single-blind randomized controlled phase 2/3 trial testing AZD1222 (ChAdOx1 nCoV-19) in healthy adults. For TCRbeta chain sequencing, PBMC samples were collected from trial participants at day 0 and at day 28 after the second dose. General conclusions and limits of the study: Conclusions about previously exposed vaccinees are limited, since just five or six AZD1222 recipients were seropositive for SARS-CoV-2 at baseline. The whole spike protein was spanned by vaccine-associated CD4 TCRs, and dominant responses were seen in regions 160-218 and 743-854. Participants were mostly white British, with more females than males. The authors suggested clonal diversity may have been underestimated. The 56-69-year group was small, and its depth increase did not reach significance, likely because of low power. Nearly half of unique spike-specific TCRs reportedly recognized epitopes outside regions mutated in the B.1.351 and B.1.1.7 variants. Because no day 14 peak-response samples were available, the repertoires could be characterized only after the peak T cell response. A significant rise in spike-specific TCR breadth and depth was observed after two AZD1222 doses relative to day 0 and relative to MenACWY recipients.

About this clone: Its antigen is currently not known. Within one base of it there is no much larger clone, and no base qualities were kept.

From cysteine to phenylalanine, the CDR3 is 13 amino acids long. Here the CDR3 DNA is all that survives: 39 bases in frame from base 1. For CDR1 and CDR2, the germline V gene lists MGHDK and SYGVNS. Compared with germline, V lacks 7 bases and J lacks 8 bases; bases without a gene match: 4. The CDR3 regions of human TCRbeta chains were analyzed by immunosequencing. The original methods were these. TCRs in the repertoires were compared against a reference library of SARS-CoV-2-specific TCRs that had been generated with the MIRA antigen-specificity platform. Breadth meant the fraction of unique TCRs that were SARS-CoV-2-associated, whereas depth meant the fraction of total T cells that were SARS-CoV-2-associated. Using the MIRA data, every spike-specific TCR was mapped to the spike region that the TCR reacted to and assigned to either a CD4 or a CD8 class. Log10-transformed breadth and depth values were compared by one-way ANOVA with Sidak's multiple comparisons tests. This is the immuneACCESS table as TCRdb keeps it, with only in-frame sequences that have V and J called. A part of the clones is gone; compared with another copy, unresolved V genes explain less than half, and the rest is unexplained. V and J calls and clone size are copied from that table; D and trimming were computed from the DNA. This sample has 140,000 to 150,000 clones in its table, and 80% to 90% of those were observed once. The ten most abundant clones make up about 8% of the sample.

The sequence is built from TRBV25-1 and TRBJ1-6; TRBD1 fits 8 bases in the junction. This sequence originates from an adult in good health. The sequencing used peripheral blood, collected on day 0 of AZD1222 vaccination. The DNA sequence follows: TGTGCCAGCAATTTACAGGGGGATTCACCCCTCCACTTT. This codes for CASNLQGDSPLHF.